This is a list of T cell receptor beta chains from one sample in a study of OX40 agonist ivuxolimab in advanced cancers. Method: immunoSEQ multiplex PCR; TCRdb's copy keeps in-frame clones and lacks some. The sample consists of fewer than 80,000 clones, more than 70% of them appearing once. Specimen: CD4+ or CD8+ T cells sorted from blood, collected in a trial of the OX40 agonist ivuxolimab. These receptor sequences come from an adult with an advanced solid tumor such as melanoma, head and neck, liver or kidney cancer. The conserved cysteine and the conserved F or W are not part of the CDR3 here. Each record gives: clone size, J gene, V gene, CDR3 protein. Rows give clone size only sometimes, using once, few, many, or a class for an expanded clone.

>NA|TRBJ2-3|TRBV11-2
ASSPQGRDTDTQY
>NA|TRBJ1-5|TRBV2
ASQSGGPGQPQH
>NA|TRBJ2-7|TRBV6-6
ASSYGGGKYEQY
>NA|TRBJ2-5|TRBV27
ASSLHYQETQY
>once|TRBJ2-4|TRBV7-9
ASSLTGLAKNIQY
>NA|TRBJ2-7|TRBV5-1
ASSLGRNYEQY
>NA|TRBJ2-7|TRBV6-6
ASSYGGGEQY
>NA|TRBJ2-5|TRBV1
TSSPTAPRKETQY
>NA|NA|TRBV19
ASSIGTSTYEQY
>NA|TRBJ2-6|TRBV27
ASRPVGANVLT
>NA|TRBJ1-2|TRBV9
ASSPLAPGYGYT
>NA|TRBJ2-7|TRBV9
ASSVGTGYYEQY
>NA|TRBJ2-7|TRBV10-2
ATGTSGSKRYEQY
>NA|TRBJ1-1|TRBV5-1
ASSLPDTGITEAF
>NA|TRBJ2-7|TRBV28
ASRRSTGGNYEQY
>NA|TRBJ2-5|TRBV28
ASGQPGGAEETQY
>NA|TRBJ2-3|TRBV7-2
ASSLAPGLEDTQY
>NA|TRBJ1-6|TRBV7-2
ASSPYNSPLH
>NA|TRBJ1-2|TRBV29-1
SVGDSIPDGYT
>once|TRBJ1-5|TRBV7-2
ASSLAGQGWNQPQH
>NA|TRBJ1-6|TRBV11-3
ASSPRTGVNSPLH
>few|TRBJ1-2|TRBV30
AWSVPPNSNYGYT
>few|TRBJ2-5|TRBV4-1
ASSQDYSGGETQY
>NA|TRBJ1-6|TRBV7-9
ASSFQGGNSPLH
>NA|TRBJ1-5|TRBV2
ASSEPQEPAQPQH
>once|TRBJ1-1|TRBV11-1
ASSLEGYNTEAF
>once|TRBJ2-1|TRBV7-2
ASSLMTGGNSNEQF
>NA|TRBJ2-1|TRBV4-1
ASSQGSHRTYNEQF
>NA|TRBJ1-1|TRBV18
ASSPPSRGDTEAF
>NA|TRBJ2-5|TRBV27
ASSFINQETQY
>NA|TRBJ2-3|TRBV18
ASSPWDGSTDTQY
>NA|TRBJ2-3|TRBV7-3
ASSPGWGTDTQY
>NA|NA|TRBV7-8
ASSLRDVPYEQY
>once|NA|TRBV7-9
ASSANEQY
>NA|TRBJ1-2|TRBV10-3
AITGTGLGYT
>NA|TRBJ1-1|TRBV7-3
ASSSPPGVLMNTEAF
>NA|TRBJ2-7|TRBV5-4
ATADSTYEQY
>NA|TRBJ1-2|TRBV7-2
ASSPPRGNYGYT
>NA|TRBJ1-2|TRBV28
ASSLIGQDLYGYT
>NA|TRBJ2-1|TRBV2
ASSVRGYGAGGPPEQF
>NA|TRBJ2-7|TRBV28
ASSPVTEPAYEQY
>NA|TRBJ2-4|TRBV7-2
ASTNGGFNIQY
>NA|TRBJ2-7|TRBV6-4
ASSPVGGANEQY
>few|TRBJ1-2|TRBV7-9
ASSLVGFGYT
>few|TRBJ1-4|TRBV6-1
ASSRSPGEKLF
>once|TRBJ1-5|TRBV4-2
ASSQEGQDGYQPQH
>NA|TRBJ2-7|TRBV7-9
ASSPAGQIYEQY
>NA|TRBJ2-2|TRBV15
ATRKTILGGSGELF
>NA|TRBJ1-6|TRBV4-1
ASSLYTGTGGGSPLH
>NA|TRBJ2-7|TRBV27
ASSSKSGGLWAYEQY
>NA|TRBJ2-1|TRBV18
ASSPIMGAEGSYNEQF